The source of this TCR beta chain is a study of regulatory T cells in long-lasting Graves disease. Points on this clonotype: The antigen is not known.

Time point meaning: newly diagnosed GD, antithyroid drugs for less than 3 months. Researchers made the TCR library from RNA that was extracted from PBMCs. With iRepertoire HTBI primers and Arm-PCR of CDR3 regions, TCR beta libraries were built. TCRdb reanalysed the multiplex PCR reads using MiXCR and keeps one entry per CDR3 protein. The sample consists of about 610,000 distinct CDR3 sequences, approximately 16% of them appearing once. Study-wide findings and caveats: TCR diversity was lower in persistent than newly diagnosed Graves' disease.

This CDR3 has 15 residues. The J segment lost 6 bases and the V segment lost 5 bases, leaving 10 bases of the junction unmatched. Looked up from germline, CDR1 is PRHDT and CDR2 is FYEKMQ (reference sequence). The data were also submitted as part of a second study, on T cells in Graves' hyperthyroidism and ophthalmopathy.

This receptor was taken from a man between 18 and 29 years old with Graves disease. J is TRBJ2-1 and V is TRBV13, with 7 bases lining up with TRBD2. The sequenced sample was peripheral blood mononuclear cells (PBMCs), obtained at new diagnosis, from a patient treated with antithyroid drugs. CDR3 region: CASSPFAGVPNEQFF. DNA of the CDR3: TGTGCCAGCAGCCCCTTCGCGGGAGTCCCCAATGAGCAGTTCTTC.